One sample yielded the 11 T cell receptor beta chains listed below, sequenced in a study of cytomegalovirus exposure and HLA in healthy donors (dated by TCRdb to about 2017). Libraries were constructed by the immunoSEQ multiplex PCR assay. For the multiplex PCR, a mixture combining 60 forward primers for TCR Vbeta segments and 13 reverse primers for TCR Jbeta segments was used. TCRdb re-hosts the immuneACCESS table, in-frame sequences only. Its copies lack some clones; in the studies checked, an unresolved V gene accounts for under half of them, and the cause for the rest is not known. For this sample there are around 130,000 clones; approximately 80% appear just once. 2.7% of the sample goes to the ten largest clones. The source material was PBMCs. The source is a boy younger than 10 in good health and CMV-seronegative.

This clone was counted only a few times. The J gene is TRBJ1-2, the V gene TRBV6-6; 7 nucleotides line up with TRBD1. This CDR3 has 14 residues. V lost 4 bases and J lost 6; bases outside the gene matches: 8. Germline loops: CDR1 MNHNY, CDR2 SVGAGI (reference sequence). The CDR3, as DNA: TGTGCCAGCAGTTCTTTGACAGGGTCGAATGGCTACACCTTC. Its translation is CASSSLTGSNGYTF.

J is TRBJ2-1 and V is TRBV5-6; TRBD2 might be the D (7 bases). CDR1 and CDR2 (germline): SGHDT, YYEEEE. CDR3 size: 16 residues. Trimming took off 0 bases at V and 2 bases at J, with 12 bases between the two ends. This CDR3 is CASSLGGGGPYNEQFF. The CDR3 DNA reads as TGTGCCAGCAGCTTGGGAGGGGGAGGGCCCTACAATGAGCAGTTCTTC. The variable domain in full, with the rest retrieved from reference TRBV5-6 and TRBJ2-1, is DAGVTQSPTHLIKTRGQQVTLRCSPKSGHDTVSWYQQALGQGPQFIFQYYEEEERQRGNFPDRFSGHQFPNYSSELNVNALLLGDSALYLCASSLGGGGPYNEQFFGPGTRLTVL.

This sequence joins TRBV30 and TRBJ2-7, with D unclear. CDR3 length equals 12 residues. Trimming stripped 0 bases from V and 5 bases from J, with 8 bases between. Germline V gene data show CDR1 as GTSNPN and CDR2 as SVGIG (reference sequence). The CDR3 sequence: CAWSVPLDEQYF. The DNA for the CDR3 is TGTGCCTGGAGTGTACCGTTAGACGAGCAGTACTTC.

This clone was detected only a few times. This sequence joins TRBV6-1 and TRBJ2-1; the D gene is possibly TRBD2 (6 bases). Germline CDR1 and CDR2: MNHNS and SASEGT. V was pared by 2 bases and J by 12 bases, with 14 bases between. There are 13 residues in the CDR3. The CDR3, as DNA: TGTGCCAGCAGTGAAAGGTCGGGAGCAGGGCAGTTCTTC. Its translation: CASSERSGAGQFF.

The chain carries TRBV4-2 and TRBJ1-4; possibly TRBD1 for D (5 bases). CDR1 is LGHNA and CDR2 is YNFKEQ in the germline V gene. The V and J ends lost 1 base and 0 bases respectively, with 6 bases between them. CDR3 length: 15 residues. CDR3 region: CASSQGGATNEKLFF. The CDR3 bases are TGTGCCAGCAGCCAAGGGGGCGCAACTAATGAAAAACTGTTTTTT.

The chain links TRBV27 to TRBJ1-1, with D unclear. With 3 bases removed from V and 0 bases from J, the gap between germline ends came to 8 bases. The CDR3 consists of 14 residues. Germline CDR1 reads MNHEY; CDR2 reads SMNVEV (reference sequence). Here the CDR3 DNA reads TGTGCCAGCAGTTTGAGGGTGATGAACACTGAAGCTTTCTTT. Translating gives CASSLRVMNTEAFF.

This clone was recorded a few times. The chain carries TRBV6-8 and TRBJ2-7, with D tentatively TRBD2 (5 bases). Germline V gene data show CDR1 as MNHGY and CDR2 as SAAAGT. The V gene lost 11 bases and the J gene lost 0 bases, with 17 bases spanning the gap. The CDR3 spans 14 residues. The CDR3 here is CAASEGVFSYEQYV. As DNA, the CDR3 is TGTGCCGCAAGTGAGGGAGTTTTCTCCTACGAGCAGTACGTC.

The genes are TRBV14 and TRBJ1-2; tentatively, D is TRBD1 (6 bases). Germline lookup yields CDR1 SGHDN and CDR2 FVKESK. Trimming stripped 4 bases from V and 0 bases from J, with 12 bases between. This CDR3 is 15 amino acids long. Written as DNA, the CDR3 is TGTGCCAGCAGCCGAATGGACAGCTCTAACTATGGCTACACCTTC. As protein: CASSRMDSSNYGYTF. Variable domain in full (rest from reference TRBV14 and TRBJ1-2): EAGVTQFPSHSVIEKGQTVTLRCDPISGHDNLYWYRRVMGKEIKFLLHFVKESKQDESGMPNNRFLAERTGGTYSTLKVQPAELEDSGVYFCASSRMDSSNYGYTFGSGTRLTVV.

The CDR3 here is CASSEVPTDTQYF. In DNA, the CDR3 is TGTGCCAGCAGTGAAGTTCCGACAGATACGCAGTATTTT. V gene TRBV6-1 combines with J gene TRBJ2-3; D gene uncertain. Trimming took off 1 base at V and 3 bases at J, with 5 bases between the two ends. Per germline, CDR1 MNHNS and CDR2 SASEGT. CDR3 size: 13 residues.

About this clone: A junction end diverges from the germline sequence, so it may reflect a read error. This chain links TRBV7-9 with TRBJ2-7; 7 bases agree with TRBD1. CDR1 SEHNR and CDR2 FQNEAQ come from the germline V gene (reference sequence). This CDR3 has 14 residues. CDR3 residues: CSSSPYDRVYEQYF. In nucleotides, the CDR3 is TGTTCCAGCAGTCCTTACGACAGGGTTTACGAGCAGTACTTC.

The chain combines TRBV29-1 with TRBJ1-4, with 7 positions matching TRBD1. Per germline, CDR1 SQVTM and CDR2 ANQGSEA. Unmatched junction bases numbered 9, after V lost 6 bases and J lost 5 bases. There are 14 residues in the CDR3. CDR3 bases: TGCAGCGTGACCCAACAGGGGTTGAATGAAAAACTGTTTTTT. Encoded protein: CSVTQQGLNEKLFF.